A single TCR beta chain is shown here with its context. Its antigen is not known. With 6 bases removed from V and 4 bases from J, the gap between germline ends came to 8 bases. The V gene's germline CDR1 is SGHDT and CDR2 YYEEEE. The CDR3 consists of 12 residues. The data are from a study of cytomegalovirus exposure and HLA in healthy donors. Study-wide results and caveats: With later analysis, a missense DCLRE1C variant became linked to TCR beta V- and J-gene trimming.

The PCR contained 60 Vbeta and 13 Jbeta primers. Only in-frame clones appear in the TCRdb table, and some are missing; sequencing was by immunoSEQ multiplex PCR. The repertoire consists of about 120,000 clones, with over 70% occurring once and the leading ten covering just under 3%. The sample was PBMCs. The genes are TRBV5-6 and TRBJ2-1; the D gene is possibly TRBD2 (5 bases). The origin of this receptor is a woman aged 40-49 years in good health and CMV-seropositive. The CDR3 DNA reads as TGTGCCAGCACCACGGGATACAATGAGCAGTTCTTC. Translating gives CASTTGYNEQFF. Based on the CDR3 plus reference TRBV5-6 and TRBJ2-1, the full variable domain is DAGVTQSPTHLIKTRGQQVTLRCSPKSGHDTVSWYQQALGQGPQFIFQYYEEEERQRGNFPDRFSGHQFPNYSSELNVNALLLGDSALYLCASTTGYNEQFFGPGTRLTVL.